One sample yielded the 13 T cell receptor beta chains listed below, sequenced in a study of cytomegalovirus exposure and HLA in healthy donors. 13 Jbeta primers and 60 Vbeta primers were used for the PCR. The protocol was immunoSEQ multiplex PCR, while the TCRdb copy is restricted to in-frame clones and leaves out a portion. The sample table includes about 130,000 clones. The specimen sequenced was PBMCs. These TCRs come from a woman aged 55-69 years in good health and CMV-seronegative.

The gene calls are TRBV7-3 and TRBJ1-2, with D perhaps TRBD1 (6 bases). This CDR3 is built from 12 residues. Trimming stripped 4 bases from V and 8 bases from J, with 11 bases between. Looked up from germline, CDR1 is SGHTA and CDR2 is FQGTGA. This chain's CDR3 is CASSSGAGGYTF. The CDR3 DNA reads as TGTGCCAGCAGCTCAGGGGCAGGCGGCTACACCTTC.

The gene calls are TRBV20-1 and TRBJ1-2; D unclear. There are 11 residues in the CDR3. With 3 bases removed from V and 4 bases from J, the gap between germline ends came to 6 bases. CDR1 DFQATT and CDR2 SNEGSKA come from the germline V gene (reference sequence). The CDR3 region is CSARSSYGYTF. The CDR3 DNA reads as TGCAGTGCTAGGTCGAGCTATGGCTACACCTTC.

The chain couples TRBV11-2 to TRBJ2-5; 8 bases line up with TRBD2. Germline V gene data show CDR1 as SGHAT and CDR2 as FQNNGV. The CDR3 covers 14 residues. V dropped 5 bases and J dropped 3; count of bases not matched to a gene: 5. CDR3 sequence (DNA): TGTGCCAGCAGCGAAGGACTAGCTGAAGAGACCCAGTACTTC. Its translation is CASSEGLAEETQYF.

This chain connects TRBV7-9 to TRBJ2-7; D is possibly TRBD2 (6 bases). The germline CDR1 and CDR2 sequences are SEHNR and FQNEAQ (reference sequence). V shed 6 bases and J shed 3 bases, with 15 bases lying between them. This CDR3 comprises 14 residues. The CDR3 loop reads CASSPRVGGYEQYF. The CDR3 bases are TGTGCCAGCAGTCCCCGGGTCGGGGGCTACGAGCAGTACTTC.

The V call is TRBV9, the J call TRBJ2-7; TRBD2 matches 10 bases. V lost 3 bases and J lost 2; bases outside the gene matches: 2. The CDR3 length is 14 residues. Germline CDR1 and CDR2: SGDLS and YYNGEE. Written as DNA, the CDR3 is TGTGCCAGCAGCGCTAGCGGGAGAGCCTACGAGCAGTACTTC. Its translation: CASSASGRAYEQYF.

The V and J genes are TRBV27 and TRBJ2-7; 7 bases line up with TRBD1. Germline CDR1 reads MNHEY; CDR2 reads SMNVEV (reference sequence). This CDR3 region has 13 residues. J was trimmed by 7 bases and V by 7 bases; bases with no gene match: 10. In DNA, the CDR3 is TGTGCCAGCACCAGGGGGACCACGGGGGAGCAGTACTTC. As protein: CASTRGTTGEQYF.

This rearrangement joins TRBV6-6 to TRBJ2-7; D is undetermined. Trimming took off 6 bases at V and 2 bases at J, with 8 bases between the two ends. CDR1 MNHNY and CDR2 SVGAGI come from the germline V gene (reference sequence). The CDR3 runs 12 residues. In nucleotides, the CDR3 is TGTGCCAGCAGGACACTGACCTACGAGCAGTACTTC. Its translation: CASRTLTYEQYF.

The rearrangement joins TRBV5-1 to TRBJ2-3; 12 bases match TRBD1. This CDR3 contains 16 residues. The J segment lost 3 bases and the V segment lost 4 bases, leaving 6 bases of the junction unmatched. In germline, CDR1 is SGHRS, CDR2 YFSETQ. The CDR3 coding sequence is TGCGCCAGCAGCCCTCGGGACAGGGGGCGGACAGATACGCAGTATTTT. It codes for CASSPRDRGRTDTQYF.

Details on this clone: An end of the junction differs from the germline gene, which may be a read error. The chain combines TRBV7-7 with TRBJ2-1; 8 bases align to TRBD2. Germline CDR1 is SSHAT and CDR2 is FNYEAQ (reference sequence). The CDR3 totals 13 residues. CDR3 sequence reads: CASSSGGLDEQFF. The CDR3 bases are TGTGCTAGCAGCTCGGGGGGGCTGGATGAGCAGTTCTTC. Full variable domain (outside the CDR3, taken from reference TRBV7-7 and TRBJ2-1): GAGVSQSPRYKVTKRGQDVTLRCDPISSHATLYWYQQALGQGPEFLTYFNYEAQPDKSGLPSDRFSAERPEGSISTLTIQRTEQRDSAMYRCASSSGGLDEQFFGPGTRLTVL.

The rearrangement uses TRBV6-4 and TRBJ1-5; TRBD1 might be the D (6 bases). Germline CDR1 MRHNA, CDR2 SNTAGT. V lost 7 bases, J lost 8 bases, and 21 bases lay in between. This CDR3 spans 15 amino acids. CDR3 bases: TGTGCCAGCATCCGGGGCTTAGGGGGTTCGGAGCCCCAGCATTTT. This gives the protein CASIRGLGGSEPQHF.

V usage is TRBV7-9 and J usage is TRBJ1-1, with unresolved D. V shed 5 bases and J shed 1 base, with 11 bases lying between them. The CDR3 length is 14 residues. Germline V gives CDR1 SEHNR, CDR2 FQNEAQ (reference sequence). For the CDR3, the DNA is TGTGCCAGCAGCCATAGTCGGGGGAACACTGAAGCTTTCTTT. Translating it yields CASSHSRGNTEAFF.

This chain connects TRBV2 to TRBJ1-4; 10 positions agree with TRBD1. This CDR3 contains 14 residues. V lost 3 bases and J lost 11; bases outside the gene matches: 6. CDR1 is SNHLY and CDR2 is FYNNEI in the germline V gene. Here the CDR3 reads CASSDVPGQGKLFF. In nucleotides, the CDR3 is TGTGCCAGCAGTGACGTCCCGGGACAGGGGAAACTGTTTTTT.

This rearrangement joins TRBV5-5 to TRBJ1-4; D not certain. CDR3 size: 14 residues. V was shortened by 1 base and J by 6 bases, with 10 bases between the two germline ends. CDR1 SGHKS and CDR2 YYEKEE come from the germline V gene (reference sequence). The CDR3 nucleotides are TGTGCCAGCAGCTTGAGAGAGTCCGATGAAAAACTGTTTTTT. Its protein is CASSLRESDEKLFF.